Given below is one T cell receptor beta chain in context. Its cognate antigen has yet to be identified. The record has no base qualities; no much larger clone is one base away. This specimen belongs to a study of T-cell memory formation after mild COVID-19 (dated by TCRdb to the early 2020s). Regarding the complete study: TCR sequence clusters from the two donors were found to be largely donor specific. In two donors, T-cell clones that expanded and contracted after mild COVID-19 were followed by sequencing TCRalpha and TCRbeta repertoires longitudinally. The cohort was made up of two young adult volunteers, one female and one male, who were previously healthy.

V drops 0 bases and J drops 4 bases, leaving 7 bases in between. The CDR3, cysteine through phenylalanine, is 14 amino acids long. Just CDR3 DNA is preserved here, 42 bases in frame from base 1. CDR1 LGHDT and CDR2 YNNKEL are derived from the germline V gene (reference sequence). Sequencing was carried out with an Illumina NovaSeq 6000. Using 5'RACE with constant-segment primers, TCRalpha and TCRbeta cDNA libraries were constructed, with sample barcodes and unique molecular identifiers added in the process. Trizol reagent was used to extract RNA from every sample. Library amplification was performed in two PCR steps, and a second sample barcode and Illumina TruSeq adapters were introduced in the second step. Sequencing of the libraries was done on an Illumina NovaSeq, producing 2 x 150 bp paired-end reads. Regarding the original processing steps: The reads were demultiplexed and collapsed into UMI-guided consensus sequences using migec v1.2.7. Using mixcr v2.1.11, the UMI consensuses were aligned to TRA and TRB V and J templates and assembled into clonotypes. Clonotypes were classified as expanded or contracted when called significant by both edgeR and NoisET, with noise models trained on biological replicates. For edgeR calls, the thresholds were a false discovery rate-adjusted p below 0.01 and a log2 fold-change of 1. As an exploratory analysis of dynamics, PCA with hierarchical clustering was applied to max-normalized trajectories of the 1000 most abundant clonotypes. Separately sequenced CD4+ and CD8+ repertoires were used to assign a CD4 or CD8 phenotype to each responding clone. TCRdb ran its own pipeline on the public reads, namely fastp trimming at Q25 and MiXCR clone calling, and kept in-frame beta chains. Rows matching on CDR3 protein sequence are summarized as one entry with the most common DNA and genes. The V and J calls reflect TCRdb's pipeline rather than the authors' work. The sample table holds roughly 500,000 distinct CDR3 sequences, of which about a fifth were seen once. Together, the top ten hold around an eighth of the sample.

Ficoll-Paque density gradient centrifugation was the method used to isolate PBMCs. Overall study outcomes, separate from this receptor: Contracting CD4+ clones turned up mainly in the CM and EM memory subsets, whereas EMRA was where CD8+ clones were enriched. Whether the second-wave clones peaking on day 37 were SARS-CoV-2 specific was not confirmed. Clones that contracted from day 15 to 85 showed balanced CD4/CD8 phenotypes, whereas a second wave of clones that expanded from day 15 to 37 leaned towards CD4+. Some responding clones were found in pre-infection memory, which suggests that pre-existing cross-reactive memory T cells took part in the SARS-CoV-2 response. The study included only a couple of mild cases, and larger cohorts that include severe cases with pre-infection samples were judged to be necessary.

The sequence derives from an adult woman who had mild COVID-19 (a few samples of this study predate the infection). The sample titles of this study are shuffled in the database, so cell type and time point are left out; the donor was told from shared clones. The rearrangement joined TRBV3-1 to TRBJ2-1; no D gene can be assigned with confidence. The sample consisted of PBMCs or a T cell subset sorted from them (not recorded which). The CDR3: CASSQDGQYNEQFF. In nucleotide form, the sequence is TGTGCCAGCAGCCAAGACGGTCAGTACAATGAGCAGTTCTTC.